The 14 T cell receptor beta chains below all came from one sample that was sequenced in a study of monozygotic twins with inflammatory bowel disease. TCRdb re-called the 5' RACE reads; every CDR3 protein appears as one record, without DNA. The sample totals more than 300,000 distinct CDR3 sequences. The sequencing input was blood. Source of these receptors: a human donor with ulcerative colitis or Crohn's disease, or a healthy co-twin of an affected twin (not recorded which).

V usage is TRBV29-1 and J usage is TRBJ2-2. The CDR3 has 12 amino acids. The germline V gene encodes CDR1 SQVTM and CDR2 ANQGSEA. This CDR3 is CSVDRFTGELFF.

CDR3 sequence reads: CASSQDAGNSPLHF. This rearrangement joins TRBV3-1 to TRBJ1-6. CDR1 and CDR2 from the germline V gene are LGHDT and YNNKEL (reference sequence). The CDR3 spans 14 residues. The full variable domain, rest sourced from reference TRBV3-1 and TRBJ1-6, is DTAVSQTPKYLVTQMGNDKSIKCEQNLGHDTMYWYKQDSKKFLKIMFSYNNKELIINETVPNRFSPKSPDKAHLNLHINSLELGDSAVYFCASSQDAGNSPLHFGNGTRLTVT.

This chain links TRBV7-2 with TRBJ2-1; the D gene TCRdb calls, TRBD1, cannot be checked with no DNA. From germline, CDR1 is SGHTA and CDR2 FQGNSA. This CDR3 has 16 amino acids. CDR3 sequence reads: CASSSSRDRGLLEQFF.

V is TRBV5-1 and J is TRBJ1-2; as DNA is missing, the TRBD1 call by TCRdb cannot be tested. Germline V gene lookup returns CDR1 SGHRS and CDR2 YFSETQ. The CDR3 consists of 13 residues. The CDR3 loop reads CASSLQGANGYTF.

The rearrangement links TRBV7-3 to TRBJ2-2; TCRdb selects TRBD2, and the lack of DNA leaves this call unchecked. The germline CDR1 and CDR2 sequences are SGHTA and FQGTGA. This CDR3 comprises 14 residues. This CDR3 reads CASSRGRDTGELFF.

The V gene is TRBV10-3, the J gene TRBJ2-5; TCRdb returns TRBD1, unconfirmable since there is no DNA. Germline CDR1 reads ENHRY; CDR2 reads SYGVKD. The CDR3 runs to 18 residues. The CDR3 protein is CAISESINPGAGQETQYF.

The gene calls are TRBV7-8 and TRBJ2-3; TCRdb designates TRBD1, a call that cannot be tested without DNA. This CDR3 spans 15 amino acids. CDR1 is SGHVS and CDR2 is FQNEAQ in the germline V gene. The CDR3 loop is CASSLAGALMDTQYF. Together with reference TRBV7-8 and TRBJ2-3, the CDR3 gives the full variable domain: GAGVSQSPRYKVAKRGQDVALRCDPISGHVSLFWYQQALGQGPEFLTYFQNEAQLDKSGLPSDRFFAERPEGSVSTLKIQRTQQEDSAVYLCASSLAGALMDTQYFGPGTRLTVL.

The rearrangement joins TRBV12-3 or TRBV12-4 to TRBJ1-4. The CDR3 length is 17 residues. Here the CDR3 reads CASSHKRLEGVGEKLFF.

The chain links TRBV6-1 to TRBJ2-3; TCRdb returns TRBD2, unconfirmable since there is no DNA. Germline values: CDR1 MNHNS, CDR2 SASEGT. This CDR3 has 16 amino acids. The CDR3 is CASSDLLAGIGDTQYF.

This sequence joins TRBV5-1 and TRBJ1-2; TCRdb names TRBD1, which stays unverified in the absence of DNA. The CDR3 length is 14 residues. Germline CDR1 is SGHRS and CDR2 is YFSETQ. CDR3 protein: CASSPDRGSYGYTF.

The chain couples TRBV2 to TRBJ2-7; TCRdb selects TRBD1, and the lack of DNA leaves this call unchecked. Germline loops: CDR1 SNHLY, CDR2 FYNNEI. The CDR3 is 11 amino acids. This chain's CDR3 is CASLTGDEQYF. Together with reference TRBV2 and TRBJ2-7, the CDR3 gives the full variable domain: EPEVTQTPSHQVTQMGQEVILRCVPISNHLYFYWYRQILGQKVEFLVSFYNNEISEKSEIFDDQFSVERPDGSNFTLKIRSTKLEDSAMYFCASLTGDEQYFGPGTRLTVT.

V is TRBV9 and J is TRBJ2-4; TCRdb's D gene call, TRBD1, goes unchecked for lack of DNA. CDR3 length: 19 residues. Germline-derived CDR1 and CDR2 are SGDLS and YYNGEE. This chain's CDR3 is CASSVGFSLGVQAKNIQYF.

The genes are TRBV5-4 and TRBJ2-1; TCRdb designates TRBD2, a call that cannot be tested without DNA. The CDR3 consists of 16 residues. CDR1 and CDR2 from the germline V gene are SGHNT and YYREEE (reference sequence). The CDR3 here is CASSLGGGGSYNEQFF.

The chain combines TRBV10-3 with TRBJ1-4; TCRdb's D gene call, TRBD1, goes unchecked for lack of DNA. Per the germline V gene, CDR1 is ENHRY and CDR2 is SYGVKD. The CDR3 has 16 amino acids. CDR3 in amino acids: CAISVGRDLLNEKLFF.